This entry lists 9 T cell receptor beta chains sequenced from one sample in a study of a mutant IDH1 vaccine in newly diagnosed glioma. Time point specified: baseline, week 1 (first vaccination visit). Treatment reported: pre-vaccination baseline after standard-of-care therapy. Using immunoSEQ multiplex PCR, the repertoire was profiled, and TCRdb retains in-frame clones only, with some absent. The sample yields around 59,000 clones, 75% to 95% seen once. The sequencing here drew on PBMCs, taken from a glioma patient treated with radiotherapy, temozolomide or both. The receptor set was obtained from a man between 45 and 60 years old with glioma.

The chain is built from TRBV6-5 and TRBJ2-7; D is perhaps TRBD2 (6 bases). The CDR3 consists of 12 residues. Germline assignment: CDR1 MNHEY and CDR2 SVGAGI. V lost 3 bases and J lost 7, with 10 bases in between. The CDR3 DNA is TGTGCCAGCAGTTATGGAGGGAGGGAGCAGTACTTC. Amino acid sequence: CASSYGGREQYF.

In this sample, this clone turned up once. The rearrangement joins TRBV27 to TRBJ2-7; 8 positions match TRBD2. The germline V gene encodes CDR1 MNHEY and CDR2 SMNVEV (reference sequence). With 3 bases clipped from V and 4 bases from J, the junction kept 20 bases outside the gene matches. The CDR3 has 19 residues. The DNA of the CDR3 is TGTGCCAGCAGTTTCGGCCCCCCGGGGGGGACTATTGCACGGTACGAGCAGTACTTC. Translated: CASSFGPPGGTIARYEQYF.

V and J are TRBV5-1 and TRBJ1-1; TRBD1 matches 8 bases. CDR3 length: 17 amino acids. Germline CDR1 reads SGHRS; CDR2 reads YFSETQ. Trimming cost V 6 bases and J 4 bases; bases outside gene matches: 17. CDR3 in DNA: TGCGCCAGCACCGCAGGACAGGGCCGTCGGGGGACCACTGAAGCTTTCTTT. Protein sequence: CASTAGQGRRGTTEAFF. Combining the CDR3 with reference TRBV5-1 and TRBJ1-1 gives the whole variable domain KAGVTQTPRYLIKTRGQQVTLSCSPISGHRSVSWYQQTPGQGLQFLFEYFSETQRNKGNFPGRFSGRQFSNSRSEMNVSTLELGDSALYLCASTAGQGRRGTTEAFFGQGTRLTVV.

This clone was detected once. Here the CDR3 DNA reads TGCAGCGTTGTGGGGGGAGCTAACTATGGCTACACCTTC. Its translation is CSVVGGANYGYTF. The chain has TRBV29-1 and TRBJ1-2, with D possibly TRBD1 on 5 matching bases. The CDR3 has 13 amino acids. V lost 4 bases and J 0 bases, leaving 9 bases between the germline ends. Germline V gives CDR1 SQVTM, CDR2 ANQGSEA.

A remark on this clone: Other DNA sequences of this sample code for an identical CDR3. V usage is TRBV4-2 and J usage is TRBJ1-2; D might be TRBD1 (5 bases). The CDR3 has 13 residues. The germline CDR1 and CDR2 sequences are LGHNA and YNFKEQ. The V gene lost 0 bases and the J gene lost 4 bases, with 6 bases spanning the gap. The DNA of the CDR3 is TGTGCCAGCAGCCAAGATGGGGGCTATGGCTACACCTTC. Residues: CASSQDGGYGYTF.

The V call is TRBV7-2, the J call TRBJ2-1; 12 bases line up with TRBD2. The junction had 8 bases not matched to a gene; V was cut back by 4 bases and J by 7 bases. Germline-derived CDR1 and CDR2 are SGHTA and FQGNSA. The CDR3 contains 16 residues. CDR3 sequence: CASSSSLAGGPNEQFF. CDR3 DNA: TGTGCCAGCAGCTCGTCCCTAGCGGGGGGGCCGAATGAGCAGTTCTTC.

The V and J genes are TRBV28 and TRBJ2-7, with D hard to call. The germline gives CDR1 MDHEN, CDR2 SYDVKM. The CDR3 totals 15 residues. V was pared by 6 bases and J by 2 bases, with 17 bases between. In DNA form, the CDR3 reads TGTGCCAGCAGGCAATATTCGGGTGGGGCCTACGAGCAGTACTTC. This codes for CASRQYSGGAYEQYF. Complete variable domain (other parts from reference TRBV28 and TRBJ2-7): DVKVTQSSRYLVKRTGEKVFLECVQDMDHENMFWYRQDPGLGLRLIYFSYDVKMKEKGDIPEGYSVSREKKERFSLILESASTNQTSMYLCASRQYSGGAYEQYFGPGTRLTVT.

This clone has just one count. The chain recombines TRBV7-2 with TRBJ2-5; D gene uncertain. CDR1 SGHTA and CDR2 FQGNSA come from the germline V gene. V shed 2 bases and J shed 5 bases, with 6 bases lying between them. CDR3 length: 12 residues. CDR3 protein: CASSLYSETQYF. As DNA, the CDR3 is TGTGCCAGCAGCTTATATTCGGAGACCCAGTACTTC. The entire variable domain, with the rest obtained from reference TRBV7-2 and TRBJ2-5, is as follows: GAGVSQSPSNKVTEKGKDVELRCDPISGHTALYWYRQSLGQGLEFLIYFQGNSAPDKSGLPSDRFSAERTGGSVSTLTIQRTQQEDSAVYLCASSLYSETQYFGPGTRLLVL.

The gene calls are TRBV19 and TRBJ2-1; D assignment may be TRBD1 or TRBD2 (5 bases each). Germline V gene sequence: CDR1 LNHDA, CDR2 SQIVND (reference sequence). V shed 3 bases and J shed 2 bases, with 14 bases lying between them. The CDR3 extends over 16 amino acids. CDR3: CASSIGAAVAYNEQFF. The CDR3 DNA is TGTGCCAGTAGTATCGGGGCAGCGGTGGCCTACAATGAGCAGTTCTTC.